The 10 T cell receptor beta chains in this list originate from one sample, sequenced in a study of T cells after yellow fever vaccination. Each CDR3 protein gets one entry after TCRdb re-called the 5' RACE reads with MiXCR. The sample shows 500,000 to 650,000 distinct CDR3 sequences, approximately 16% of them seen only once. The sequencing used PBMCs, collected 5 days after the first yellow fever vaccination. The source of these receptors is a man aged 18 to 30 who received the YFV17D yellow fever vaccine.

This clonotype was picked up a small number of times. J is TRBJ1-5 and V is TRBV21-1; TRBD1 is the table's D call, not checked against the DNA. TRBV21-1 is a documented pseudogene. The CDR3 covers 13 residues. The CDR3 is CASSTQGTQPQHF. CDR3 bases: TGTGCCAGCAGCACACAGGGTACTCAGCCCCAGCATTTT.

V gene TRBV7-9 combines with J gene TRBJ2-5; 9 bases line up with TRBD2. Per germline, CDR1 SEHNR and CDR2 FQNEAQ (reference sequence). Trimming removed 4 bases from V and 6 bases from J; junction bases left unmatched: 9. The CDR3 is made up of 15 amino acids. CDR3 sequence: CASSYGSSGEKTQYF. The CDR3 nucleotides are TGTGCCAGCAGCTACGGTTCTAGCGGGGAGAAGACCCAGTACTTC.

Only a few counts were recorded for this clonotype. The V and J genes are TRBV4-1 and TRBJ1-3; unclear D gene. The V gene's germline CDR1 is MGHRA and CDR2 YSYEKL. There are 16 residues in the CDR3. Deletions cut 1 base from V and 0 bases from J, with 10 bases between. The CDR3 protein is CASSQVPGSSGNTIYF. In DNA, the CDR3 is TGCGCCAGCAGCCAAGTGCCGGGAAGCTCTGGAAACACCATATATTTT.

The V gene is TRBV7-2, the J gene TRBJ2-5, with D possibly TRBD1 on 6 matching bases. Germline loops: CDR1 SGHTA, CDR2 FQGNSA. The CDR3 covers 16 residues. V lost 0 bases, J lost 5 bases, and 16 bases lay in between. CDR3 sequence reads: CASSLAAGVGMETQYF. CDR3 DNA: TGTGCCAGCAGCTTAGCAGCAGGGGTGGGGATGGAGACCCAGTACTTC.

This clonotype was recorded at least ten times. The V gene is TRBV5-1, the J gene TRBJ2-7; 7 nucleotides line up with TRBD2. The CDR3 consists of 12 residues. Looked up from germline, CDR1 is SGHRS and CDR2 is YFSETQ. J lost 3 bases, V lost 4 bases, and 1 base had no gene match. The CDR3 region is CASSRGDYEQYF. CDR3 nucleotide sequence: TGCGCCAGCAGCCGGGGGGACTACGAGCAGTACTTC.

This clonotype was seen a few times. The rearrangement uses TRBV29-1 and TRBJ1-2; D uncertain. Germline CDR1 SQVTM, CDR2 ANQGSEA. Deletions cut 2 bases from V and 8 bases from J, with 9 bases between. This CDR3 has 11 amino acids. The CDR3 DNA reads TGCAGCGTTGAACGGAATTTCGGCTACACCTTC. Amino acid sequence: CSVERNFGYTF.

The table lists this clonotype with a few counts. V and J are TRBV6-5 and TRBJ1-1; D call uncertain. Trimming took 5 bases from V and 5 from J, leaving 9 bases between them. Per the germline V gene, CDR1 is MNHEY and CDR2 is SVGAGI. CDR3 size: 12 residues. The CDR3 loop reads CASSASYTEAFF. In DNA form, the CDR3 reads TGTGCCAGCAGTGCCTCGTATACTGAAGCTTTCTTT.

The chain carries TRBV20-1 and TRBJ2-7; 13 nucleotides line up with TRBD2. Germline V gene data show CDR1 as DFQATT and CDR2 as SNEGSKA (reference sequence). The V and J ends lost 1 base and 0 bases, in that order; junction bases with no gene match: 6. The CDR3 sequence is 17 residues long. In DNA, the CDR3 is TGCAGTGCTAGAGGACTAGCGGGGGGACAAAGCTCCTACGAGCAGTACTTC. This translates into CSARGLAGGQSSYEQYF.

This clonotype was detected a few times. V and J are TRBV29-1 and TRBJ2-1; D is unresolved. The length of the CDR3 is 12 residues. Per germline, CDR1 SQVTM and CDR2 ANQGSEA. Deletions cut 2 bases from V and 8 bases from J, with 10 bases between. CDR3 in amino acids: CSVEPLRDEQFF. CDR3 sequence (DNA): TGCAGCGTTGAACCTCTGCGAGATGAGCAGTTCTTC.

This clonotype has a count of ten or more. The CDR3 region is CASSFATEAFF. CDR3 coding DNA: TGTGCCAGCAGCTTTGCCACTGAAGCTTTCTTT. The chain joins TRBV12-1 to TRBJ1-1. TRBV12-1 is designated a pseudogene. The CDR3 has 11 amino acids.